The clone carrying this T cell receptor (beta chain) has only one observation. Antigen: not known. CDR1 LGHNA and CDR2 YSLEER come from the germline V gene. This CDR3 is 17 amino acids long. V lost 5 bases, J lost 8 bases, and 13 bases stayed unmatched. This specimen belongs to a study of T cell responses to AZD1222 COVID-19 vaccine. The study's findings and limits: Within unmutated variant regions lay the reported targets of nearly half of spike-specific TCRs. White British donors predominated, females outnumbered males, and clonal diversity was possibly underestimated.

TCRdb's copy holds only in-frame clones and misses some; the assay was immunoSEQ multiplex PCR. The sample lists more than 110,000 clones, over 85% occurring once. This TCR was sampled from an adult in good health. V gene TRBV4-3 combines with J gene TRBJ2-1, with TRBD2 matching 12 bases. Sequenced here: peripheral blood, sampled on day 0 of AZD1222 vaccination. CDR3: CASSAIHRLAGAYEQFF. In DNA, the CDR3 is TGCGCCAGCAGCGCAATCCACCGACTAGCGGGAGCCTATGAGCAGTTCTTC.